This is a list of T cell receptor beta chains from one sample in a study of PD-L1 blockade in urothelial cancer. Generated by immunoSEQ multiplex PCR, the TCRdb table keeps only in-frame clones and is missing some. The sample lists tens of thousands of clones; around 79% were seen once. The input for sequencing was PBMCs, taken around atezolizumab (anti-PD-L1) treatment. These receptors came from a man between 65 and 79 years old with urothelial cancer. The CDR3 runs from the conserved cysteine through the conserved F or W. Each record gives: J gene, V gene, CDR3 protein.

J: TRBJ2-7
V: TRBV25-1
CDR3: CASSNYRDEQYF

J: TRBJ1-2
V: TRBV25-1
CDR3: CASSPGRGGGYTF

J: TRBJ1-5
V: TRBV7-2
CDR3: CASSLVSRGQPQHF

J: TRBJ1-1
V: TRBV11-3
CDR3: CASSSRGTTDTEAFF

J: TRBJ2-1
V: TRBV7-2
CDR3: CASTLAGNEQFF

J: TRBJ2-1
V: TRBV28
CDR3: CASLYGTGASYNEQFF

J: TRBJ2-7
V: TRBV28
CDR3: CASSLLTGVSVEQYF

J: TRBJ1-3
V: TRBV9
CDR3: CASSAGGEWRNTIYF

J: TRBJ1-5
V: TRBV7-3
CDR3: CASSSGGAEPQHF

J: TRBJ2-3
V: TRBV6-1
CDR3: CASSEWLARVDTQYF

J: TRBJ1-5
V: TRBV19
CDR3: CASRTTGSNQPQHF

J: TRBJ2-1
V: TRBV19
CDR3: CASRGLAGGPYNEQFF

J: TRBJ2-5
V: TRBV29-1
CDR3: CSVESGRGETQYF

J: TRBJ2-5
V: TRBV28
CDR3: CASSLPGLAGGPGQETQYF

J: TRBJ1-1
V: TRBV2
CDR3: CASGGTYEAFF

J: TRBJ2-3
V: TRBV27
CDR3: CASSLGTSAPDTQYF

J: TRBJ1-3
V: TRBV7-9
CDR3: CASSLAVGSSGNTIYF

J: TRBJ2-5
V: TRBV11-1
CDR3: CASSYTPPKETQYF

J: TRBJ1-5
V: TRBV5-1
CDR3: CASSLGERQPQHF

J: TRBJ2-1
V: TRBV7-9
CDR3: CASSLYFRTSGYNEQFF

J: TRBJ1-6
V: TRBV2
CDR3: CASTPGNTDSPLHF

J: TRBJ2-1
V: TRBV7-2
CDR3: CASSSGTSGRNEQFF

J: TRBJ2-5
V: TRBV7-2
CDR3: CASRADRVGETQYF

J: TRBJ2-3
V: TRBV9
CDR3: CASSPRGDTQYF

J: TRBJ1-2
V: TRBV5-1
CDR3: CASSPGQLSNYGYTF

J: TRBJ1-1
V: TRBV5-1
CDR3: CASSPDRGDTEAFF

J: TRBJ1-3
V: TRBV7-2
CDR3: CASSLEAGSGNTIYF

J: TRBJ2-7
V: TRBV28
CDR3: CASVSGGTGAEHEQYF

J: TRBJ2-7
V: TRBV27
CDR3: CASSLGGLYEQYF

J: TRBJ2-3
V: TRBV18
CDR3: CASSPRLAGGGDTQYF

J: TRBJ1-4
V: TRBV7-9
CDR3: CASSRGHEEKLFF

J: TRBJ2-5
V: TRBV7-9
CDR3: CASRPTGTPAGETQYF